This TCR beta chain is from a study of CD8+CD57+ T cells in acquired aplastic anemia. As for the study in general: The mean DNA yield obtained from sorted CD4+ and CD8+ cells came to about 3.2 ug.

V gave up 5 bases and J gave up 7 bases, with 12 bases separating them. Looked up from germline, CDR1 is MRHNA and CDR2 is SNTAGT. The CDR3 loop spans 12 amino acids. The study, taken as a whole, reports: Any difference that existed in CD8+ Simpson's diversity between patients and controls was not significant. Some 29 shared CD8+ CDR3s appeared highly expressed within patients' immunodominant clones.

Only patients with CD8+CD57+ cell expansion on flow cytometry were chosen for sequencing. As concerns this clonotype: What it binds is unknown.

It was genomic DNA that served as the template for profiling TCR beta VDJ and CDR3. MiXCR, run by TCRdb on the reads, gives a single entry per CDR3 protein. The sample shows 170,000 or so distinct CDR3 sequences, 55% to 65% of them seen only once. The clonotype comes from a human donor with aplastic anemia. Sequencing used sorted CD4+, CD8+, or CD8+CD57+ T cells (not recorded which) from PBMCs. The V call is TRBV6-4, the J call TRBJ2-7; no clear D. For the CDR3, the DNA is TGTGCCAGCAGTTTATCTACTTCAGAGCAGTACTTC. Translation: CASSLSTSEQYF.